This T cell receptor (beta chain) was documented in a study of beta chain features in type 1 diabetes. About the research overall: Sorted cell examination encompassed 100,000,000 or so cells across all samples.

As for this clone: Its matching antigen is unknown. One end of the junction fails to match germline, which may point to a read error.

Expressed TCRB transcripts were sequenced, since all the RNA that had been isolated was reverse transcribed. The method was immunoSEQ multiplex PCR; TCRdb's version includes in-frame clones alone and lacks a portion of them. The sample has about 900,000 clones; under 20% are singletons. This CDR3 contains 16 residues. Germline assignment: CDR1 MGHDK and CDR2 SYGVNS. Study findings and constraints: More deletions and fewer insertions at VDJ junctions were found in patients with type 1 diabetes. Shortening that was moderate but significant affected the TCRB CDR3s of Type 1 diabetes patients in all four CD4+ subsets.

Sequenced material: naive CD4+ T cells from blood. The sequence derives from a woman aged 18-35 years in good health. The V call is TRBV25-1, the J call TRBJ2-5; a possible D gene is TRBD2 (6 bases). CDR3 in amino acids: CASHDPGAGGEKTQHF. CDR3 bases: TGTGCCAGCCACGACCCTGGCGCCGGGGGAGAAAAGACCCAGCACTTC.